The clone carrying this T cell receptor beta chain was observed a few times. The CDR3 is 14 amino acids. V lost 4 bases and J 0 bases, leaving 12 bases between the germline ends. Per germline, CDR1 GTSNPN and CDR2 SVGIG (reference sequence). The record originates from a study of CD8 T cells in Susac syndrome. RNA, at about 0.5 to 1 ug, was reverse transcribed with random hexamers. Coverage of TCR beta CDR3 amplification by immunoSEQ multiplex PCR extended to 54 Vbeta and 13 Jbeta. TCRdb analysed the immunoSEQ multiplex PCR reads with MiXCR anew, one entry per CDR3 protein. The profile shows 150,000 to 200,000 distinct CDR3 sequences, more than 90% of them singletons. Sequencing of TCR beta drew on CD8+ and CD4+ T cells from blood. Relapsing-remitting disease, either stable or active, was present in the multiple sclerosis controls, who were treatment-naive patients. Negative isolation was applied to CD8+ and CD4+ T cells, and FACS enrichment was applied to TEMRA cells.

The sequenced sample consisted of CD4+ T cells from PBMCs. V and J are TRBV30 and TRBJ1-2; maybe TRBD1 (5 bases). This TCR came from a human donor with multiple sclerosis. The CDR3 loop reads CAWIGTGANYGYTF. In DNA, the CDR3 is TGTGCCTGGATCGGGACGGGAGCTAACTATGGCTACACCTTC.